These T cell receptor beta chains were read from a single sample in a study of blood T cell repertoires in COVID-19. Produced via immunoSEQ multiplex PCR; TCRdb's table is partial and in-frame only. Here the sample spans about 210,000 clones, 70% to 90% being singletons. The sequenced sample was peripheral blood. The source of these receptors is a human donor in a cohort sampled during active COVID-19. Each CDR3 is given with its conserved first and last residue. The D gene is left open where the match is weak. Clone size is not always given. Where it is, it says once, few, many or a class for expanded clones.

J gene: TRBJ2-2; V gene: TRBV5-1; D gene: -; clone size: -; CDR3 protein: CASSLRTENTGELFF; CDR3 DNA: TGCGCCAGCAGCTTAAGGACAGAGAACACCGGGGAGCTGTTTTTT
J gene: TRBJ2-3; V gene: TRBV24-1; D gene: -; clone size: -; CDR3 protein: CATGGIGPFGTDTQYF; CDR3 DNA: TGTGCCACCGGCGGGATAGGCCCATTTGGCACAGATACGCAGTATTTT
J gene: TRBJ1-6; V gene: TRBV9; D gene: TRBD1; clone size: once; CDR3 protein: CASSVAPPAGGDHSPLHF; CDR3 DNA: TGTGCCAGCAGCGTAGCTCCTCCGGCAGGGGGCGATCATTCACCCCTCCACTTT
J gene: TRBJ2-3; V gene: TRBV30; D gene: -; clone size: few; CDR3 protein: CAFLEGGDTQYF; CDR3 DNA: TGTGCCTTCCTGGAGGGAGGAGATACGCAGTATTTT
J gene: TRBJ2-1; V gene: TRBV4-2; D gene: -; clone size: once; CDR3 protein: CASSQAVPTGNEQFF; CDR3 DNA: TGTGCCAGCAGCCAAGCGGTCCCTACGGGTAATGAGCAGTTCTTC
J gene: TRBJ2-7; V gene: TRBV13; D gene: TRBD1; clone size: -; CDR3 protein: CASSLQDRVDEQYF; CDR3 DNA: TGTGCCAGCAGCTTACAGGACAGGGTCGACGAGCAGTACTTC
J gene: TRBJ2-7; V gene: TRBV7-2; D gene: TRBD1; clone size: -; CDR3 protein: CASSLSGQGTDEQYF; CDR3 DNA: TGTGCCAGCAGCTTATCGGGACAGGGGACCGACGAGCAGTACTTC
J gene: TRBJ2-1; V gene: TRBV6-5; D gene: TRBD2; clone size: many; CDR3 protein: CASSLAGAARNEQFF; CDR3 DNA: TGTGCCAGCAGCCTAGCGGGAGCCGCCCGAAATGAGCAGTTCTTC
J gene: TRBJ1-1; V gene: TRBV30; D gene: TRBD1; clone size: few; CDR3 protein: CAWSVGDRRRDEAFF; CDR3 DNA: TGTGCCTGGAGTGTCGGGGACAGGAGACGTGATGAAGCTTTCTTT
J gene: TRBJ2-1; V gene: TRBV2; D gene: TRBD1; clone size: -; CDR3 protein: CASSSGQGNEQFF; CDR3 DNA: TGTGCCAGCAGTTCCGGACAGGGCAATGAGCAGTTCTTC
J gene: TRBJ1-1; V gene: TRBV7-8; D gene: -; clone size: -; CDR3 protein: CASNLHRANTEAFF; CDR3 DNA: TGTGCCAGCAATTTACACAGGGCGAACACTGAAGCTTTCTTT
J gene: TRBJ1-5; V gene: TRBV7-2; D gene: -; clone size: few; CDR3 protein: CASSLEQNQPQHF; CDR3 DNA: TGTGCCAGCAGCTTAGAACAGAATCAGCCCCAGCATTTT
J gene: TRBJ2-2; V gene: TRBV28; D gene: -; clone size: -; CDR3 protein: CASSLEGARSGELFF; CDR3 DNA: TGTGCCAGCAGCCTGGAGGGGGCGCGGAGCGGGGAGCTGTTTTTT
J gene: TRBJ2-7; V gene: TRBV3-1/TRBV3-2; D gene: TRBD1; clone size: -; CDR3 protein: CASSQGDRGLRTF; CDR3 DNA: TGTGCCAGCAGCCAGGGGGACAGGGGGCTGAGGACGTTC
J gene: TRBJ2-1; V gene: TRBV5-1; D gene: TRBD2; clone size: -; CDR3 protein: CASSWGLTSGKDEQFF; CDR3 DNA: TGCGCCAGCAGCTGGGGCCTGACTAGCGGGAAGGATGAGCAGTTCTTC
J gene: TRBJ1-5; V gene: TRBV5-1; D gene: TRBD1; clone size: -; CDR3 protein: CASSPQGAGHQPQHF; CDR3 DNA: TGCGCCAGCAGTCCACAGGGGGCAGGACATCAGCCCCAGCATTTT
J gene: TRBJ2-5; V gene: TRBV5-4; D gene: -; clone size: -; CDR3 protein: CASTFGQETQYF; CDR3 DNA: TGTGCCAGCACCTTCGGCCAAGAGACCCAGTACTTC
J gene: TRBJ2-4; V gene: TRBV15; D gene: TRBD2; clone size: once; CDR3 protein: CATSRFRGLAGDLAKNIQYF; CDR3 DNA: TGTGCCACCAGCAGATTCCGAGGGCTAGCGGGTGACCTAGCCAAAAACATTCAGTACTTC
J gene: TRBJ1-1; V gene: TRBV6-6; D gene: -; clone size: -; CDR3 protein: CASSYPKTATIEAFF; CDR3 DNA: TGTGCCAGCAGTTACCCAAAGACAGCAACCATTGAAGCTTTCTTT
J gene: TRBJ2-2; V gene: TRBV5-1; D gene: TRBD1; clone size: few; CDR3 protein: CASSLEADRAVGGELFF; CDR3 DNA: TGCGCCAGCAGCTTGGAAGCAGACAGGGCGGTTGGCGGGGAGCTGTTTTTT
J gene: TRBJ2-1; V gene: TRBV4-1; D gene: TRBD2; clone size: -; CDR3 protein: CASSTRPLAGGPSSNEQFF; CDR3 DNA: TGCGCCAGCAGCACGAGGCCACTAGCGGGGGGGCCTTCTAGCAATGAGCAGTTCTTC
J gene: TRBJ1-5; V gene: TRBV2; D gene: -; clone size: -; CDR3 protein: CASSGGVNQPQHF; CDR3 DNA: TGTGCCAGCAGTGGGGGGGTGAATCAGCCCCAGCATTTT
J gene: TRBJ1-1; V gene: TRBV7-8; D gene: -; clone size: -; CDR3 protein: CASSLVRENTEAFF; CDR3 DNA: TGTGCCAGCAGCCTGGTAAGAGAGAACACTGAAGCTTTCTTT
J gene: TRBJ1-3; V gene: TRBV7-9; D gene: -; clone size: -; CDR3 protein: CASSSPRGVTIYF; CDR3 DNA: TGTGCCAGCAGCTCACCTAGGGGTGTTACCATATATTTT
J gene: TRBJ1-4; V gene: TRBV12-3/TRBV12-4; D gene: -; clone size: few; CDR3 protein: CASGSSQVEKLFF; CDR3 DNA: TGTGCCAGCGGCTCAAGCCAGGTTGAAAAACTGTTTTTT
J gene: TRBJ1-5; V gene: TRBV27; D gene: -; clone size: -; CDR3 protein: CASSGQNNQPQHF; CDR3 DNA: TGTGCCAGCAGCGGACAGAACAATCAGCCCCAGCATTTT
J gene: TRBJ2-2; V gene: TRBV6-5; D gene: TRBD1; clone size: once; CDR3 protein: CASTKTGETGELFF; CDR3 DNA: TGTGCCAGCACCAAGACAGGGGAGACCGGGGAGCTGTTTTTT
J gene: TRBJ2-3; V gene: TRBV19; D gene: TRBD2; clone size: once; CDR3 protein: CASTLGLAGPHTDTQYF; CDR3 DNA: TGTGCCAGCACCCTCGGACTAGCGGGACCCCACACAGATACGCAGTATTTT
J gene: TRBJ1-2; V gene: TRBV3-1/TRBV3-2; D gene: -; clone size: -; CDR3 protein: CASSQDRIVYYGYTF; CDR3 DNA: TGTGCCAGCAGCCAAGATCGCATAGTCTACTATGGCTACACCTTC
J gene: TRBJ1-5; V gene: TRBV2; D gene: TRBD1; clone size: -; CDR3 protein: CASRGQSYSNQPQHF; CDR3 DNA: TGTGCCAGCAGGGGACAGTCGTATAGCAATCAGCCCCAGCATTTT
J gene: TRBJ2-2; V gene: TRBV28; D gene: TRBD1; clone size: -; CDR3 protein: CASRGMTGGSGSNTGELFF; CDR3 DNA: TGTGCCAGCAGGGGAATGACAGGGGGATCGGGATCGAACACCGGGGAGCTGTTTTTT
J gene: TRBJ1-5; V gene: TRBV19; D gene: -; clone size: -; CDR3 protein: CASSWSNQPQHF; CDR3 DNA: TGTGCCAGTAGTTGGAGTAATCAGCCCCAGCATTTT
J gene: TRBJ2-1; V gene: TRBV6-5; D gene: -; clone size: once; CDR3 protein: CASSYQPLQGNEQFF; CDR3 DNA: TGTGCCAGCAGTTACCAGCCATTACAGGGTAATGAGCAGTTCTTC
J gene: TRBJ2-3; V gene: TRBV19; D gene: TRBD2; clone size: -; CDR3 protein: CASSPPAGGLTDTQYF; CDR3 DNA: TGTGCCAGTAGTCCCCCAGCGGGAGGACTCACAGATACGCAGTATTTT
J gene: TRBJ2-5; V gene: TRBV30; D gene: -; clone size: -; CDR3 protein: CAWQGAGETQYF; CDR3 DNA: TGTGCCTGGCAGGGCGCGGGGGAGACCCAGTACTTC
J gene: TRBJ2-7; V gene: TRBV5-4; D gene: -; clone size: -; CDR3 protein: CASSLGHPKFLYEQYF; CDR3 DNA: TGTGCCAGCAGCTTGGGACACCCGAAGTTCCTCTACGAGCAGTACTTC
J gene: TRBJ2-3; V gene: TRBV6-6; D gene: TRBD1; clone size: -; CDR3 protein: CASSHRGSTDTQYF; CDR3 DNA: TGTGCCAGCAGTCACAGGGGCAGCACAGATACGCAGTATTTT
J gene: TRBJ2-1; V gene: TRBV5-1; D gene: TRBD1; clone size: -; CDR3 protein: CASRAGTGAYNEQFF; CDR3 DNA: TGCGCCAGCAGGGCCGGGACAGGGGCCTACAATGAGCAGTTCTTC
J gene: TRBJ1-1; V gene: TRBV5-8; D gene: -; clone size: -; CDR3 protein: CASSLIHRMNTEAFF; CDR3 DNA: TGTGCCAGCAGCTTGATTCACAGGATGAACACTGAAGCTTTCTTT
J gene: TRBJ1-2; V gene: TRBV27; D gene: TRBD1; clone size: -; CDR3 protein: CASSRTGRRSDYGYTF; CDR3 DNA: TGTGCCAGCAGCAGGACAGGGAGGAGATCGGACTATGGCTACACCTTC
J gene: TRBJ1-6; V gene: TRBV19; D gene: -; clone size: -; CDR3 protein: CASRDSRNSPLHF; CDR3 DNA: TGTGCCAGTAGGGACAGCCGTAATTCACCCCTCCACTTT
J gene: TRBJ1-5; V gene: TRBV28; D gene: -; clone size: few; CDR3 protein: CASSRPGSNQPQHF; CDR3 DNA: TGTGCCAGCAGTCGGCCAGGAAGCAATCAGCCCCAGCATTTT